This record concerns one TCR beta chain sequence. The antigen is undetermined. The germline CDR1 and CDR2 sequences are SGDLS and YYNGEE. This CDR3 spans 16 amino acids. Deletions cut 0 bases from V and 5 bases from J, with 16 bases between. Naive-designated CD8 cells lacked CD45RO, were positively enriched for CCR7, and omitted terminally differentiated effector memory CD45RA+ cells. The study enrolled healthy HIV-negative adults without recent acute infections or vaccinations as donors. Generated by immunoSEQ multiplex PCR, the TCRdb table keeps only in-frame clones and is missing some. The data show millions of clones, just over 90% seen once. The data stem from a study of shared clonotypes between healthy human individuals. About the research overall: The plates for each donor numbered three CD4 naive, three CD4 memory, two CD8 naive and one CD8 memory.

Overall study results and limits: When naive CD4 clonotypes were compared across a few donors, approximately 4.9% were shared. Estimated richness values were generally larger in naive subsets than in memory subsets.

V is TRBV9 and J is TRBJ2-3; D tentatively reads TRBD1 or TRBD2 (6 bases each). The sample consisted of naive CD8+ T cells from PBMCs. The sequence derives from a man younger than 35 in good health. Some clones in this sample may be carry-over from other donors' samples. The CDR3 nucleotides are TGTGCCAGCAGCGTAGGAGGAGGGGGTATGGGAGATACGCAGTATTTT. Amino acid sequence: CASSVGGGGMGDTQYF.